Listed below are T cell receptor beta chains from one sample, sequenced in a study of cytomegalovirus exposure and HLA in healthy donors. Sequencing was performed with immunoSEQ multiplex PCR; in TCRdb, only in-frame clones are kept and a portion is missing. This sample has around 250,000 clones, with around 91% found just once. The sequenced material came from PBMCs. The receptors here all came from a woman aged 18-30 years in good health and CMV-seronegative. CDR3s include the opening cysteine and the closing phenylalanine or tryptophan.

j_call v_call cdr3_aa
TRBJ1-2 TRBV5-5 CASSPPLGGGVYYGYTF
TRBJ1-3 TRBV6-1 CASSEWGGGNTIYF
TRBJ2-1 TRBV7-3 CASSSQGGSNEQFF
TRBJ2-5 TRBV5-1 CASSASGEVETQYF
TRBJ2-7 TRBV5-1 CASSLVVTSGQYF
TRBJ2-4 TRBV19 CASSMLGIQGKNIQYF
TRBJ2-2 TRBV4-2 CASSRGGASDTGELFF
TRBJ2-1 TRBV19 CASSATSGASYNEQFF
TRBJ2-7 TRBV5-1 CASSQQGAHEQYF
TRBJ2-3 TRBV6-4 CASSGGEHTDTQYF
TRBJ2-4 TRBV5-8 CASSPRVGQYF
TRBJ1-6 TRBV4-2 CASGYTDDNSPLHF
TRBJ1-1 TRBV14 CASSQVTGVNTEAFF
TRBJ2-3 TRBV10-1 CASRGLLTDTQYF
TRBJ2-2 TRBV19 CASSAQGVAGELFF
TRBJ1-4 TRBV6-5 CASSYSRGSNEKLFF
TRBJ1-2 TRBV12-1 CASSFVTETRYGYTF
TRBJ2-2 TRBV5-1 CASASGGLTGELFF